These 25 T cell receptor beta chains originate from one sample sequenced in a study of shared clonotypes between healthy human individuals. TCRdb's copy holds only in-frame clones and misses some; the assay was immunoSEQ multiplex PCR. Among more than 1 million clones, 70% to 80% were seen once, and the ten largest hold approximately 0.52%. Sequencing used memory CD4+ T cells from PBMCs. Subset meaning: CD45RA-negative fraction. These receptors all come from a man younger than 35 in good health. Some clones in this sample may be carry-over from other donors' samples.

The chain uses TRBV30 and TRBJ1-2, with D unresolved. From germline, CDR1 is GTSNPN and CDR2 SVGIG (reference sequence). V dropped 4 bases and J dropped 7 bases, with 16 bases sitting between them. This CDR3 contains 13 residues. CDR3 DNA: TGTGCCTGGACGGACTCCCCTAGGGTTGGCTACACCTTC. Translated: CAWTDSPRVGYTF.

CDR3 nucleotides: TGTGCCAGCAGATACCAGGGGGCGGAGACCGGGGAGCTGTTTTTT. It encodes CASRYQGAETGELFF. The V and J genes are TRBV6-1 and TRBJ2-2; the match to TRBD1 covers 8 bases. The V and J ends lost 6 bases and 5 bases, in that order; junction bases with no gene match: 8. CDR3 length: 15 amino acids. CDR1 is MNHNS and CDR2 is SASEGT in the germline V gene.

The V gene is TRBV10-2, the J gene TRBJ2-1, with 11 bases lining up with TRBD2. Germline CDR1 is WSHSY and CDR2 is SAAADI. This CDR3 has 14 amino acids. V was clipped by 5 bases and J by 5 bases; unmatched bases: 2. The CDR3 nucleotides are TGCGCCAGCAGTCCTAGCGGGAGGCACAATGAGCAGTTCTTC. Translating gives CASSPSGRHNEQFF.

The CDR3 here is CASSPKSTGELFF. The CDR3, as DNA: TGTGCCAGCAGCCCCAAATCGACCGGGGAGCTGTTTTTT. The rearrangement uses TRBV7-3 and TRBJ2-2; D not resolved. CDR1 is SGHTA and CDR2 is FQGTGA in the germline V gene. V lost 5 bases, J lost 5 bases, and 9 bases lay in between. This CDR3 comprises 13 residues. The full variable domain, its missing parts supplied by reference TRBV7-3 and TRBJ2-2, is GAGVSQTPSNKVTEKGKYVELRCDPISGHTALYWYRQSLGQGPEFLIYFQGTGAADDSGLPNDRFFAVRPEGSVSTLKIQRTERGDSAVYLCASSPKSTGELFFGEGSRLTVL.

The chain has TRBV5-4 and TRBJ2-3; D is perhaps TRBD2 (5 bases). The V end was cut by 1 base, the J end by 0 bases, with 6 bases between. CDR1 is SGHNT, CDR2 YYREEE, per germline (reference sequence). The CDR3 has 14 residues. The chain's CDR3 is CASSLRTSTDTQYF. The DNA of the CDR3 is TGTGCCAGCAGCTTGAGGACTAGCACAGATACGCAGTATTTT.

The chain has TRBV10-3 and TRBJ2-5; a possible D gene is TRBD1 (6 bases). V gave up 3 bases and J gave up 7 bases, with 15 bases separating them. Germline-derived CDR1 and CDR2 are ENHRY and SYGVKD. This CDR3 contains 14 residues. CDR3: CAISESREGGTQYF. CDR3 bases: TGTGCCATCAGTGAAAGTAGGGAAGGGGGGACCCAGTACTTC.

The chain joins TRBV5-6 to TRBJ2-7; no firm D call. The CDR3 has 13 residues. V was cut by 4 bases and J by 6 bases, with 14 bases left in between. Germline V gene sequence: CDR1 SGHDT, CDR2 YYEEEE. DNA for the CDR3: TGTGCCAGCAGCCCGACCCGTTGGACCGAGCAGTACTTC. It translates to CASSPTRWTEQYF.

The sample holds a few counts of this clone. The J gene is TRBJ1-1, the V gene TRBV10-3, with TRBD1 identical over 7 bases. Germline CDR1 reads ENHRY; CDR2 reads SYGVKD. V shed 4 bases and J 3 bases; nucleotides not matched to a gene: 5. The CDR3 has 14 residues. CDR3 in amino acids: CAISGGTVYTEAFF. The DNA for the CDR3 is TGTGCCATCAGTGGGGGGACAGTCTACACTGAAGCTTTCTTT.

The CDR3 sequence is CASSMLGAGYGYTF. The CDR3 DNA follows: TGTGCCAGTAGTATGTTGGGGGCCGGCTATGGCTACACCTTC. This rearrangement joins TRBV19 to TRBJ1-2, with D possibly matching TRBD1 (6 bases). Looked up from germline, CDR1 is LNHDA and CDR2 is SQIVND (reference sequence). V was clipped by 3 bases and J by 4 bases, with 12 bases between them. The CDR3 runs to 14 residues.

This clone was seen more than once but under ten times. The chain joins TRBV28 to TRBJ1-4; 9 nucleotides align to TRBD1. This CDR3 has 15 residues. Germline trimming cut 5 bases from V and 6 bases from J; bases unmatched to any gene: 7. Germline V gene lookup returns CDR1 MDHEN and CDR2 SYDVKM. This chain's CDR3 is CASSAETGGDEKLFF. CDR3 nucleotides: TGTGCCAGCAGTGCCGAGACAGGGGGGGATGAAAAACTGTTTTTT.

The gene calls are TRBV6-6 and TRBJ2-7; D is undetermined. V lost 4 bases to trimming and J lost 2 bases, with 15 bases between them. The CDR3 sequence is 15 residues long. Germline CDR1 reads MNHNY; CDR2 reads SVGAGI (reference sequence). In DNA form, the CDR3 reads TGTGCCAGCAGTTTCCCGCCGACGACCACCTACGAGCAGTACTTC. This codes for CASSFPPTTTYEQYF.

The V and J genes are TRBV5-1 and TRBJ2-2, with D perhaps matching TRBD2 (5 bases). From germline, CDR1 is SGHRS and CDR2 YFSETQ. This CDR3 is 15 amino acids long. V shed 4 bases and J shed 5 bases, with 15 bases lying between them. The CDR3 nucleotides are TGCGCCAGCAGCCCACCGATAGGCGGGACCGGGGAGCTGTTTTTT. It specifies CASSPPIGGTGELFF. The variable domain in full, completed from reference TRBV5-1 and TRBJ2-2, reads KAGVTQTPRYLIKTRGQQVTLSCSPISGHRSVSWYQQTPGQGLQFLFEYFSETQRNKGNFPGRFSGRQFSNSRSEMNVSTLELGDSALYLCASSPPIGGTGELFFGEGSRLTVL.

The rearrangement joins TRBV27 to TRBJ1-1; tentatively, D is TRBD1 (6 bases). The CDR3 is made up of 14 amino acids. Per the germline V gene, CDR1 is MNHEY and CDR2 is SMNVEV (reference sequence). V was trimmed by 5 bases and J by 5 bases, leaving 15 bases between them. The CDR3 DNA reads TGTGCCAGCAGTATCGACAGGAGAGGGACTGAAGCTTTCTTT. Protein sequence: CASSIDRRGTEAFF.

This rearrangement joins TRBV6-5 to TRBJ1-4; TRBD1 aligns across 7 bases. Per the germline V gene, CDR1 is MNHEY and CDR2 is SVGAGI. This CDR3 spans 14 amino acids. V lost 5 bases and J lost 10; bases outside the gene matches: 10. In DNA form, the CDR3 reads TGTGCCAGCAGTCGTAAAACAGGGGAGGGAAAACTGTTTTTT. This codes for CASSRKTGEGKLFF.

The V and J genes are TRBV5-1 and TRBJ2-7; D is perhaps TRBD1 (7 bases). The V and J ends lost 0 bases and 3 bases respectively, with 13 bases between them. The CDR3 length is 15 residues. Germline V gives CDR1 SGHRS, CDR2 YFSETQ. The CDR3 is CASSLVAGGLYEQYF. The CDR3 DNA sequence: TGCGCCAGCAGCTTGGTGGCAGGGGGGCTCTACGAGCAGTACTTC.

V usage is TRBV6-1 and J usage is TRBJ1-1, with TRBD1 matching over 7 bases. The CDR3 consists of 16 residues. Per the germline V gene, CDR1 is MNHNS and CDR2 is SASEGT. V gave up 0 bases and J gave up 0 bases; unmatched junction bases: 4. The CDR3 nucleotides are TGTGCCAGCAGTGAAGCCCGGGACAGCTTGAACACTGAAGCTTTCTTT. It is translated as CASSEARDSLNTEAFF.

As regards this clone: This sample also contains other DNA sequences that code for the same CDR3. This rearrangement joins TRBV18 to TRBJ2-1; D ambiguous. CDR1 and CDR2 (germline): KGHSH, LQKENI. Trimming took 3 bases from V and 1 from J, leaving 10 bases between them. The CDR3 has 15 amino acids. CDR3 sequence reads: CASSPGLSSYNEQFF. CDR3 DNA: TGTGCCAGCTCACCCGGGCTGTCATCCTACAATGAGCAGTTCTTC.

CDR3 DNA sequence: TGTGCCTGCACGGGACAGGCCAATGAAAAACTGTTTTTT. Protein sequence: CACTGQANEKLFF. The chain links TRBV30 to TRBJ1-4; TRBD1 agrees at 8 bases. Germline values: CDR1 GTSNPN, CDR2 SVGIG (reference sequence). This CDR3 is 13 amino acids long. The V gene end was trimmed by 6 bases and the J gene end by 5 bases; junction bases not matched to a gene: 5.

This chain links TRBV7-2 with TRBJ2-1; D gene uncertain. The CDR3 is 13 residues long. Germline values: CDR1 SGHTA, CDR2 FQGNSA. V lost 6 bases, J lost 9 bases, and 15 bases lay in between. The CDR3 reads CASSPLQNSEQFF. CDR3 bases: TGTGCCAGCAGTCCATTACAGAACTCTGAGCAGTTCTTC.

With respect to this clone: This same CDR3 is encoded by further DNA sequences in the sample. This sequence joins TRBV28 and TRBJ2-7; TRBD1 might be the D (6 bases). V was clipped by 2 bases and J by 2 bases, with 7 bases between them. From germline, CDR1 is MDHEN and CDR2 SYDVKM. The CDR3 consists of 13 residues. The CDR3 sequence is CASSLQGTYEQYF. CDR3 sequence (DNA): TGTGCCAGCAGTTTACAGGGGACCTACGAGCAGTACTTC.

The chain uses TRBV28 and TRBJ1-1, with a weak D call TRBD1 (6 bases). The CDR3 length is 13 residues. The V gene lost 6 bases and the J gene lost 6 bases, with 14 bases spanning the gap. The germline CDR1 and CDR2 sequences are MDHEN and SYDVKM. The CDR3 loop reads CASSPVDSSEAFF. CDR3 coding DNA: TGTGCCAGCAGCCCGGTGGACAGTTCTGAAGCTTTCTTT.

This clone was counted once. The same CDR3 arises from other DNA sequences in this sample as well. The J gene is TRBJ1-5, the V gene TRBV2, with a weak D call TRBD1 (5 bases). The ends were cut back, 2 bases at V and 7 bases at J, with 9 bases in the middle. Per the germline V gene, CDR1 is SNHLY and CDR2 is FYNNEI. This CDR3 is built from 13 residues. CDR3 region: CASSEQGDQPQHF. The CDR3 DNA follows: TGTGCCAGCAGTGAACAGGGAGACCAGCCCCAGCATTTT.

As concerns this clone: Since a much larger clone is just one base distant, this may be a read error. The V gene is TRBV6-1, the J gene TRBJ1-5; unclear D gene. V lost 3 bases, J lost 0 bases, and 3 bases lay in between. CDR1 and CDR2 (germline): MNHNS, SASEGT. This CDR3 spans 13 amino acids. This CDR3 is CASSDSSNQPQHF. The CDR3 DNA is TGTGCCAGCAGTGACAGTAGCAATCAGCCCCAGCATTTT.

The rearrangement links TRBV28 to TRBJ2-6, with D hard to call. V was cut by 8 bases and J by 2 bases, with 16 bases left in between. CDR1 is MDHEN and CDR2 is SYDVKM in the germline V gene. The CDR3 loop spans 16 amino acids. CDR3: CASGLNLKAGANVLTF. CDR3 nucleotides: TGTGCCAGCGGGCTTAACTTGAAGGCTGGGGCCAACGTCCTGACTTTC.

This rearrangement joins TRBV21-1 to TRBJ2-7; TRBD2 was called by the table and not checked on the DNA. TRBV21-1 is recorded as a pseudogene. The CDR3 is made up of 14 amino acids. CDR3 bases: TGTGCCAGCAGCATCAGGGGCGGGGGGTACGAGCAGTACTTC. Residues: CASSIRGGGYEQYF.